A single sample gave rise to the 9 T cell receptor beta chains below, sequenced in a study of blood T cell repertoires in COVID-19. Sequencing was performed with immunoSEQ multiplex PCR; in TCRdb, only in-frame clones are kept and a portion is missing. The table records around 260,000 clones, about 86% of them present only once. What was sequenced was peripheral blood. These receptors were obtained from a man between 18 and 35 years old with active or convalescent COVID-19.

This chain uses TRBV12-5 with TRBJ2-3, with 13 bases matching TRBD2. Trimming at V came to 1 base and at J to 5 bases, leaving 0 bases not matched to a gene. This CDR3 is 15 amino acids long. Germline V CDR1 and CDR2: LGHNT, FRNRAP. In nucleotides, the CDR3 is TGTGCTAGTGGTTTGGGGACTAGCGGGAGAGATACGCAGTATTTT. This codes for CASGLGTSGRDTQYF.

This chain connects TRBV19 to TRBJ1-1, with 7 bases lining up with TRBD1. The CDR3 loop spans 13 amino acids. Germline CDR1 LNHDA, CDR2 SQIVND (reference sequence). The trim removed 5 bases at V and 6 bases at J, leaving 6 bases unmatched. This CDR3 reads CASSADRVAEAFF. CDR3 DNA sequence: TGTGCCAGTAGTGCCGACAGGGTCGCTGAAGCTTTCTTT.

As regards this clone: One junction end disagrees with the germline gene, perhaps due to a read error. V usage is TRBV7-2 and J usage is TRBJ1-1, with 8 bases matching TRBD1. There are 15 residues in the CDR3. CDR1 is SGHTA, CDR2 FQGNSA, per germline. The CDR3 DNA sequence: TGTGCCAGCAGCACCAGGACAGGGAGGAACGCTGAAGCTTTCTTT. Translation: CASSTRTGRNAEAFF.

The rearrangement links TRBV5-5 to TRBJ1-2; 8 bases line up with TRBD1. The CDR3 has 15 amino acids. Trimming removed 4 bases from V and 11 bases from J; junction bases left unmatched: 16. In germline, CDR1 is SGHKS, CDR2 YYEKEE (reference sequence). CDR3: CASSPFIGQGGGYTF. CDR3 sequence (DNA): TGTGCCAGCAGCCCGTTTATTGGACAGGGTGGGGGTTACACCTTC.

V is TRBV29-1 and J is TRBJ1-4; 8 bases align to TRBD1. The V gene's germline CDR1 is SQVTM and CDR2 ANQGSEA. Trimming removed 4 bases from V and 8 bases from J; junction bases left unmatched: 6. This CDR3 spans 13 amino acids. DNA for the CDR3: TGCAGCGTTGGTACGGACAGGGTGGAAAAACTGTTTTTT. It specifies CSVGTDRVEKLFF.

This clone was recorded only once. The junction does not match germline at one end; this may be a read error. J is TRBJ2-5 and V is TRBV29-1; D may be TRBD1 (6 bases). This CDR3 region has 12 residues. Germline values: CDR1 SQVTM, CDR2 ANQGSEA. The CDR3 region is CSIETQGQTQYF. CDR3 nucleotides: TGCAGCATTGAAACCCAGGGGCAGACCCAGTACTTC.

This clone was recorded only once. V gene TRBV19 combines with J gene TRBJ1-5; a possible D gene is TRBD1 (6 bases). The CDR3 is made up of 14 amino acids. CDR1 and CDR2 from the germline V gene are LNHDA and SQIVND (reference sequence). V was cut by 4 bases and J by 6 bases, with 13 bases left in between. For the CDR3, the DNA is TGTGCCAGTAGTACCTCGTCAGGGGCTCAGCCCCAGCATTTT. Translation gives CASSTSSGAQPQHF.

V gene TRBV12-5 combines with J gene TRBJ2-7; 10 positions match TRBD2. With 5 bases clipped from V and 6 bases from J, the junction kept 7 bases outside the gene matches. The CDR3 spans 14 residues. Germline lookup yields CDR1 LGHNT and CDR2 FRNRAP. CDR3 coding DNA: TGTGCTAGTGGTAGACTAGCGGGTTCTGGCGAGCAGTACTTC. As protein: CASGRLAGSGEQYF.

The chain recombines TRBV19 with TRBJ1-5; D not certain. The CDR3 loop spans 15 amino acids. Per the germline V gene, CDR1 is LNHDA and CDR2 is SQIVND (reference sequence). V was shortened by 4 bases and J by 3 bases, with 13 bases between the two germline ends. The CDR3 nucleotides are TGTGCCAGTAGTAGTGGCGGTACCTACAATCAGCCCCAGCATTTT. This encodes CASSSGGTYNQPQHF.